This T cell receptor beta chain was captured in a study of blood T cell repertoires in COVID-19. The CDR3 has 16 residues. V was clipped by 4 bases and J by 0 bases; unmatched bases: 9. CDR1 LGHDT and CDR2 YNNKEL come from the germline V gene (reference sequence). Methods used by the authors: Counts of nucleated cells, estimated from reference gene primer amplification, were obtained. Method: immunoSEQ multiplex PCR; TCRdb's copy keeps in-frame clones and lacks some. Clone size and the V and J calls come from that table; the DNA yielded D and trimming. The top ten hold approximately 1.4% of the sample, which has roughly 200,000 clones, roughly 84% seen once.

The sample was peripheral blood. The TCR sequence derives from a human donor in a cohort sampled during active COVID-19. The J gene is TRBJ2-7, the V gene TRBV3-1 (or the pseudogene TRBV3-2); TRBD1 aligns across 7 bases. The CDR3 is CASSPTPRGPSYEQYF. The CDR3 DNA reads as TGTGCCAGCAGCCCCACCCCTAGGGGGCCCTCCTACGAGCAGTACTTC.